In its sample, the clone carrying this T cell receptor beta chain was seen a few times. The target antigen is unknown. Per the germline V gene, CDR1 is SQVTM and CDR2 is ANQGSEA. The CDR3 covers 14 residues. Trimming took 4 bases from V and 1 from J, leaving 10 bases between them. The data were taken from a study of cytomegalovirus exposure and HLA in healthy donors. For the study at large: As released early, the data held 65 million to 90 million unique TCRs from HLA-typed donors.

The PCR was carried out with 60 Vbeta primers and 13 Jbeta primers. Clones were read by immunoSEQ multiplex PCR, and TCRdb kept only the in-frame ones, dropping some. The table lists under 200,000 clones, roughly 85% of them singletons, with about 1.7% in the top ten. Study-wide findings and caveats: Usually a TCR sequence was rare, but some public TCRs were found in many donors. TCR beta sequences reportedly predicted most subjects' HLA-A and HLA-B alleles accurately. Sequencing likely caused a cluster of highly shared sequence variants.

Sequencing input: PBMCs. The V gene is TRBV29-1, the J gene TRBJ2-2; tentatively, D is TRBD2 (5 bases). This clonotype originated in a woman between 18 and 30 years old in good health and CMV-seronegative. CDR3 nucleotide sequence: TGCAGCGTTGTTACTAGTGGGAACACCGGGGAGCTGTTTTTT. Its protein is CSVVTSGNTGELFF.